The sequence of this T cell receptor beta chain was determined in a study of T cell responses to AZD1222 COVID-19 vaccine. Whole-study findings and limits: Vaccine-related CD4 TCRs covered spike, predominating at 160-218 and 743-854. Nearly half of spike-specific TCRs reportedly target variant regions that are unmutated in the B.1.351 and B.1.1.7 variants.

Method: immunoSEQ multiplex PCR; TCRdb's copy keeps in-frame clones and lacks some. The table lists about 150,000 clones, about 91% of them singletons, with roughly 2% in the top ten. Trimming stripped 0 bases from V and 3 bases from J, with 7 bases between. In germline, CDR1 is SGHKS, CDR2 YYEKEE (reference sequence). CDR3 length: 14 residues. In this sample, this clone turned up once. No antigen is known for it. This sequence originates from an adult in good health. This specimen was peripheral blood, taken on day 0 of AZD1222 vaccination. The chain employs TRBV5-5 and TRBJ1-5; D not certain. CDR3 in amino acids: CASSLEGYNQPQHF. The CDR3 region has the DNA TGTGCCAGCAGCTTGGAAGGCTACAATCAGCCCCAGCATTTT. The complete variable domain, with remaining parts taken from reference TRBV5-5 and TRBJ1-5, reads DAGVTQSPTHLIKTRGQQVTLRCSPISGHKSVSWYQQVLGQGPQFIFQYYEKEERGRGNFPDRFSARQFPNYSSELNVNALLLGDSALYLCASSLEGYNQPQHFGDGTRLSIL.